This record covers a single T cell receptor beta chain. Its matching antigen is unknown. This sample was taken from a study of long-term antiretroviral therapy in people with HIV. Overall study: The oldest samples precede the 2015 immediate-ART recommendation by about a decade. General study points: ART-treated samples gained diversity yet remained below transplant donor controls. Repertoires looked antigen-experienced, with only a slight naive shift after ART.

Every specimen provided 1-10 million cryopreserved PBMC before DNA extraction took place. Survey level was the resolution at which the v3.0 immunoSEQ assay ran. Assay: immunoSEQ multiplex PCR; the TCRdb copy retains only in-frame clones and omits some. The sample yields a few thousand clones, 85% to 90% seen once. The CDR3 loop spans 15 amino acids. Germline V lookup: CDR1 LGHNT, CDR2 FRNRAP. With 5 bases clipped from V and 1 base from J, the junction kept 4 bases outside the gene matches. The chain couples TRBV12-5 to TRBJ1-1; TRBD1 aligns across 10 bases. Sequenced material: unsorted PBMCs, taken 1.3 years after starting antiretroviral therapy. The TCR comes from a woman between 50 and 59 years old with HIV. In DNA form, the CDR3 reads TGTGCTAGTGGTCCCGGGACAGGGGCGAACACTGAAGCTTTCTTT. Protein product: CASGPGTGANTEAFF.